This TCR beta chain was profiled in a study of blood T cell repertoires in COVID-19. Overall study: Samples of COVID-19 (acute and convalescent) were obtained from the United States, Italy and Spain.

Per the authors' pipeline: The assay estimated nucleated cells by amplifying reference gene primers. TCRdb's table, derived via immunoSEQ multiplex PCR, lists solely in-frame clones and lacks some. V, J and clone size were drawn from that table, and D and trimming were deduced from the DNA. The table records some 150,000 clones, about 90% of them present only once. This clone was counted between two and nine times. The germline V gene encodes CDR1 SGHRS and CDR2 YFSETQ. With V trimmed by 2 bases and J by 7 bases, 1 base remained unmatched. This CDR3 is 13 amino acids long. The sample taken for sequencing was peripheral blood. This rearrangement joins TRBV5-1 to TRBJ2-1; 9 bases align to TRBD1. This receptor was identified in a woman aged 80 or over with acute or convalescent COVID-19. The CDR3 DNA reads TGCGCCAGCAGCTTCGGACAGGGGAATGAGCAGTTCTTC. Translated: CASSFGQGNEQFF.